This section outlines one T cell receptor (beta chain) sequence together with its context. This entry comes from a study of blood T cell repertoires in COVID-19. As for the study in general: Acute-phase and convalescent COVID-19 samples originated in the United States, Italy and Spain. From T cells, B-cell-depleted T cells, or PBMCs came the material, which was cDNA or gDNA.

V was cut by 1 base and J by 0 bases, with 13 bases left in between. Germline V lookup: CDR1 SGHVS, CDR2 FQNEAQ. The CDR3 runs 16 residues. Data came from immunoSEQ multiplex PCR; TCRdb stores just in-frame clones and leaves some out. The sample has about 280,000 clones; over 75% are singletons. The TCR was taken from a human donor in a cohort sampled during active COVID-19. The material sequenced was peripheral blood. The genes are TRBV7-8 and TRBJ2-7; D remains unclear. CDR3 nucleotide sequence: TGTGCCAGCAGCTTAGTCCTGTGGGCGAGCTCCTACGAGCAGTACTTC. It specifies CASSLVLWASSYEQYF.